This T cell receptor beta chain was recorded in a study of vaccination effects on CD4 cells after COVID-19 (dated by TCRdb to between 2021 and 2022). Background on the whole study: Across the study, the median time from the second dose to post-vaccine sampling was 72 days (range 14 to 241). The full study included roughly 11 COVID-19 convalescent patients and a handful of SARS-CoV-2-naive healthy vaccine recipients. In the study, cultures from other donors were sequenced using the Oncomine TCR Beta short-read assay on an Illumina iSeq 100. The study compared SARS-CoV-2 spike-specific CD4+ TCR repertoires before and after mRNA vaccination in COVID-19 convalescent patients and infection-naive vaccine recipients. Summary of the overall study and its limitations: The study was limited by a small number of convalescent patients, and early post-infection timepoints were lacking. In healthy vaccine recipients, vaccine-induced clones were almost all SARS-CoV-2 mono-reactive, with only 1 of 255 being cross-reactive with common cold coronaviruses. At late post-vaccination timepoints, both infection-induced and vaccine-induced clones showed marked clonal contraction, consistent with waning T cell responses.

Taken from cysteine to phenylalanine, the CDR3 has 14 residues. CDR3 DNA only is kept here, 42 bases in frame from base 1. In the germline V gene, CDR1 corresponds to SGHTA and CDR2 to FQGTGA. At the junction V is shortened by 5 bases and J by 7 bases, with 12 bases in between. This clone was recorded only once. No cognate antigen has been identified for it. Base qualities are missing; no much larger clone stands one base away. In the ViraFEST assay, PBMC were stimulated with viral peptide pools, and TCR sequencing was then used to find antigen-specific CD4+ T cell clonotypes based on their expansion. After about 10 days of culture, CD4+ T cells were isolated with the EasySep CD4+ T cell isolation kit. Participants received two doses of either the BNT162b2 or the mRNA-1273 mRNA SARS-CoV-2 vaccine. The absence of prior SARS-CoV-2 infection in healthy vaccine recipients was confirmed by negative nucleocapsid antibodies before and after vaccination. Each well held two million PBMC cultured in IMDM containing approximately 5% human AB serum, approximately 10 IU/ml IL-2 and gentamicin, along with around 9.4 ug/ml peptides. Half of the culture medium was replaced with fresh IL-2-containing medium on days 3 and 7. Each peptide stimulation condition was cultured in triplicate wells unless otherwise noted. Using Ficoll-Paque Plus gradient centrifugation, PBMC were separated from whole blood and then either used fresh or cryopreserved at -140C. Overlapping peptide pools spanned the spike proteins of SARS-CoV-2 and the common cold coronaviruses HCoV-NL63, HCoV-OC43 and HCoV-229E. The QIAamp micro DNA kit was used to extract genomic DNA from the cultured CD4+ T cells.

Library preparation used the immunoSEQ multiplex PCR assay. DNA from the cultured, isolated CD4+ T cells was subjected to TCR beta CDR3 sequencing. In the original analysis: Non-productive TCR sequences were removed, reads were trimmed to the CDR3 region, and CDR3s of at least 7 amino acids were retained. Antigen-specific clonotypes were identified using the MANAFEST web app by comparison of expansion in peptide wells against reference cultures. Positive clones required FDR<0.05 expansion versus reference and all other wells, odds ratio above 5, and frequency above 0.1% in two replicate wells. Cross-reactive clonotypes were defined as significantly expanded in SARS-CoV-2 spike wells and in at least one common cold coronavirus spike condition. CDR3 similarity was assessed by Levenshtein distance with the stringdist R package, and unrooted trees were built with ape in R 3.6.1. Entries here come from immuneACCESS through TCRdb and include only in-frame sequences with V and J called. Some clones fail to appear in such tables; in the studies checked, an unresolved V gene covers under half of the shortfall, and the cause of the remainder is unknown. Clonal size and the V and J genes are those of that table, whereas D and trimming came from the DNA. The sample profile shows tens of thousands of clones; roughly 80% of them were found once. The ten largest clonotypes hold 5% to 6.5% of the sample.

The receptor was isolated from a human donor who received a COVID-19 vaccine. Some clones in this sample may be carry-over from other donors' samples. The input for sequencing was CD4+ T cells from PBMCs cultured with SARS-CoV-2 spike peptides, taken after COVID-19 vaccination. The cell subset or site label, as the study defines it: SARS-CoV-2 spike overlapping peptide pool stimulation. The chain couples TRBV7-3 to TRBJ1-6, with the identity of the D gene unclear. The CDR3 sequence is CASSRGTENSPLHF. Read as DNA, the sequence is TGTGCCAGCAGCCGAGGCACAGAAAATTCACCCCTCCACTTT.